This T cell receptor (beta chain) comes out of a study of blood T cells in healthy people across ages. Study context: Template switching caught about one barcoded beta molecule for each two T cells.

The CDR3 loop spans 15 amino acids. Losses at the gene ends were 4 bases for V and 2 bases for J; bases not matched to a gene: 7. Looked up from germline, CDR1 is DFQATT and CDR2 is SNEGSKA (reference sequence). Healthy Caucasian individuals from Russia aged about 6 to 90 served as donors. Each of the donors had roughly 9.4 milliliters of peripheral blood drawn into EDTA-treated Vacutainer tubes. Study results and limitations: In older individuals, TCR beta diversity per million T cells was lower, falling roughly linearly with age.

It was with a sample-barcoded 5' primer and a J-beta primer mix that a second PCR of roughly 7 to 12 cycles was run. TCRdb reprocessed the 5' RACE reads via MiXCR and lists one record per CDR3 protein. The sample lists around 650,000 distinct CDR3 sequences, roughly 41% occurring once. Of note for this clonotype: As yet, its antigen is unknown.

V and J are TRBV20-1 and TRBJ2-1, with TRBD1 identical over 8 bases. This receptor was taken from a man older than 75 in good health. Sequencing was done on a sample of blood. This CDR3 reads CSATRTGRTYNEQFF. The CDR3 DNA reads as TGCAGTGCTACCCGGACAGGGCGAACCTACAATGAGCAGTTCTTC.